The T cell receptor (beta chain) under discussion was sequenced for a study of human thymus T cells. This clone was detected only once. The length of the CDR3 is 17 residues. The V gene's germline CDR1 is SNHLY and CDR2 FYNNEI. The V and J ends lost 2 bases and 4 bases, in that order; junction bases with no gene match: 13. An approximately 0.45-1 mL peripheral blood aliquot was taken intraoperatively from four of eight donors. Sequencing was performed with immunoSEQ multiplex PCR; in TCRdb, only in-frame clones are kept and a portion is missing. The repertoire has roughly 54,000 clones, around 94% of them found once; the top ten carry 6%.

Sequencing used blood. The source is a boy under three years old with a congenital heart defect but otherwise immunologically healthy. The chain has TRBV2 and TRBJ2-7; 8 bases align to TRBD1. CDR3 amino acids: CASSEIATGGSYYEQYF. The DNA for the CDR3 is TGTGCCAGCAGTGAAATAGCAACAGGGGGTAGTTATTACGAGCAGTACTTC. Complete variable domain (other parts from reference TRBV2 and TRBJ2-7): EPEVTQTPSHQVTQMGQEVILRCVPISNHLYFYWYRQILGQKVEFLVSFYNNEISEKSEIFDDQFSVERPDGSNFTLKIRSTKLEDSAMYFCASSEIATGGSYYEQYFGPGTRLTVT.